These 5 T cell receptor beta chains were all obtained from the same sample, sequenced in a study of radiotherapy plus CTLA-4 blockade in lung cancer. The data were produced by immunoSEQ multiplex PCR, yet TCRdb's version contains in-frame clones alone and is incomplete. The sample holds 45,000 or so clones, 70% to 75% seen once. The material was peripheral blood, obtained from a patient treated with radiotherapy plus ipilimumab. These TCRs come from a human donor with non-small cell lung cancer who had a complete response to radiotherapy plus ipilimumab.

For the CDR3, the DNA is TGTGCCAGCAGCTTGGGGGCCCTCGGGGGTAGCAATCAGCCCCAGCATTTT. Protein: CASSLGALGGSNQPQHF. J is TRBJ1-5 and V is TRBV5-5; D might be TRBD1 (5 bases). This CDR3 region has 17 residues. V was cut by 0 bases and J by 0 bases, with 13 bases left in between. Germline V gives CDR1 SGHKS, CDR2 YYEKEE (reference sequence).

This chain joins TRBV7-6 and TRBJ1-1, with D tentatively TRBD1 (5 bases). V lost 8 bases and J lost 1, with 11 bases in between. Germline V lookup: CDR1 SGHVS, CDR2 FNYEAQ. The CDR3 loop spans 13 amino acids. In nucleotides, the CDR3 is TGTGCCAGCGGTCAGGGAACGAACACTGAAGCTTTCTTT. It specifies CASGQGTNTEAFF. The variable domain in full, completed from reference TRBV7-6 and TRBJ1-1, reads GAGVSQSPRYKVTKRGQDVALRCDPISGHVSLYWYRQALGQGPEFLTYFNYEAQQDKSGLPNDRFSAERPEGSISTLTIQRTEQRDSAMYRCASGQGTNTEAFFGQGTRLTVV.

The chain joins TRBV5-1 to TRBJ2-1; TRBD2 aligns across 8 bases. The CDR3 length is 15 residues. V gave up 0 bases and J gave up 10 bases; unmatched junction bases: 9. CDR1 SGHRS and CDR2 YFSETQ come from the germline V gene. The CDR3 is CASSLDGRAGEEQFF. The CDR3 DNA is TGCGCCAGCAGCTTGGACGGGAGGGCCGGGGAGGAGCAGTTCTTC. The full variable domain, completed using reference TRBV5-1 and TRBJ2-1, is KAGVTQTPRYLIKTRGQQVTLSCSPISGHRSVSWYQQTPGQGLQFLFEYFSETQRNKGNFPGRFSGRQFSNSRSEMNVSTLELGDSALYLCASSLDGRAGEEQFFGPGTRLTVL.

V is TRBV19 and J is TRBJ1-3; 8 bases are a match to TRBD1. J lost 4 bases, V lost 5 bases, and 13 bases had no gene match. The V gene's germline CDR1 is LNHDA and CDR2 SQIVND (reference sequence). The CDR3 is 17 residues long. The CDR3 nucleotides read TGTGCCAGTAGTCTCCATGGACAGGGACGAGGAGGAAACACCATATATTTT. Its protein product is CASSLHGQGRGGNTIYF.

The chain employs TRBV18 and TRBJ2-7; 8 nucleotides match TRBD1. The CDR3 is made up of 14 amino acids. The germline gives CDR1 KGHSH, CDR2 LQKENI. The ends lost 3 bases at V and 5 bases at J; junction bases unmatched: 6. CDR3 coding DNA: TGTGCCAGCTCACCGGGCAGGGGGCGCCACGAGCAGTACTTC. It yields the protein CASSPGRGRHEQYF.